This T cell receptor (beta chain) is drawn from a study of Tregs in tolerant kidney transplant recipients. Study conclusions and caveats: The most relevant donor-specific Treg TCRbeta repertoire apparently came from expansion with activated donor B cells. Antigen-driven expansion was suggested because donor-specific Tregs expanded more than all Tregs in tolerant patients.

Recipients received nonmyeloablative bone marrow transplants from related graft donors, with transient mixed chimerism. On this clone itself: Its antigen is not known.

Some clones are missing from TCRdb's copy, which holds only in-frame ones; the method was immunoSEQ multiplex PCR. The data hold approximately 60,000 clones, with around 87% observed a single time. Germline CDR1 and CDR2: SGHRS and YFSETQ. The CDR3 contains 16 residues. The V and J ends lost 4 bases and 1 base, in that order; junction bases with no gene match: 7. This receptor was taken from a human patient who received a combined kidney and bone marrow transplant. Some T cells may have come from the graft donor. V gene TRBV5-1 combines with J gene TRBJ2-5, with TRBD2 matching over 10 bases. Sequenced material: CD4+ T cells from blood (PBMCs), taken 6 months after the transplant. Here the CDR3 reads CASSPGLAGVQETQYF. CDR3 DNA sequence: TGCGCCAGCAGCCCCGGCCTAGCGGGGGTCCAAGAGACCCAGTACTTC.